Listed here is a single T cell receptor beta chain. Its binding antigen is unknown. This entry is derived from a study of CXCR3-negative and CXCR3-positive naive CD8 T cells (dated by TCRdb to between 2019 and 2020). Describing the broader study: Some 130 million TRB reads were obtained in total, roughly 1.5 +/- 0.3 million reads per library. The diversity and physicochemical repertoire analyses included eleven to twelve donors pooled from two independent experiments. TRBV-TRBJ cluster analysis included naive subsets from a handful of donors and memory cells from 3 donors.

Each CD8+ T cell subset was flow-sorted in triplicate, and some 300,000 cells per subset were placed directly into RLT lysis buffer. To keep memory contaminants out, a stringent definition of naive CD8+ T cells was applied: CD45RO-CCR7+CD27+CD95-. Peripheral blood mononuclear cells were isolated from buffy coats by standard density gradient centrifugation. Naive CXCR3-negative and CXCR3-positive CD8+ T cells were flow-sorted on a FACSAria III. Total RNA was extracted from sorted cells with an RNeasy Mini Kit. Study-wide conclusions, independent of this receptor: Compared with CXCR3-negative naive cells, CXCR3-positive naive cells had TRB CDR3s with higher hydrophobicity (lower Kidera factor 4), lower energy, and higher strength and volume indices. Both naive subsets had comparably high repertoire diversity, while memory CD8+ T cells had much lower repertoire diversity. Within the same donor, TRBV-TRBJ usage looked similar between naive CXCR3-negative and CXCR3-positive cells, but memory cells had distinct patterns. Freshly isolated PBMCs were used for most assays because CXCR3 expression partially decreased after cryopreservation. Because surface CD5, which is linked to self-reactivity in mice, was comparable between the naive subsets, TCR interaction strength was also inferred from the physicochemical properties of TRB CDR3s.

The CDR3 covers 14 residues, taking in both the cysteine and the phenylalanine. No DNA sequence is on record. The germline V gene (reference sequence) sets CDR1 to SEHNR and CDR2 to FQNEAQ. Sequencing took place on a NextSeq 550. The Human TCR Profiling Kit (MiLaboratory) was used to prepare UMI-labeled 5' RACE TRB cDNA libraries. cDNA synthesis used the entire amount of extracted RNA, and PCR amplification then used the entire amount of cDNA produced. The libraries were made side by side, with each library going through the same number of PCR cycles. The study's own analysis went as follows. With a requirement of at least two reads per UMI, MIGEC and MiXCR extracted about 50,000 +/- 10,000 unique UMI-labeled TRB cDNA molecules per library. Each library averaged about 37,000 +/- 9,700 functional in-frame TRB CDR3 nucleotide clonotypes without stop codons. Diversity metrics, including normalized Shannon-Wiener and Chao1, were computed in VDJtools after downsampling to 5000 UMI-labeled TRB molecules per sample. VDJtools computed clonotype-size-weighted physicochemical properties of the central five CDR3 residues: interaction energy, strength, volume and Kidera factor 4. One entry per CDR3 protein sequence results from the TCRdb reprocessing of the reads, with DNA left out. TCRdb's processing, not the authors' own work, is the source of the V and J calls. In this sample's table one finds some 130,000 distinct CDR3 sequences. The ten most abundant clones make up around 0.37% of the sample.

The receptor comes from a human donor in good health. Some clones in this sample may be carry-over from other donors' samples. Recombination joined TRBV7-9 with TRBJ2-7; TCRdb selects TRBD1, and the lack of DNA leaves this call unchecked. The source material was naive CXCR3+ CD8+ T cells from blood. The cell subset or site label for this specimen denotes: CD45RO-CCR7+CD27+CD95- naive CD8+ T cells expressing CXCR3 (TNR3+). This receptor has the CDR3 CASSQGTGYYEQYF.